This TCR beta chain was sequenced in a study of T cell repertoires in cytomegalovirus infection. About the study: Indications of both CMV infection and matching HLA type were provided by public TCR beta signatures. General study findings and limits: CMV-specific TCR beta clonotypes restricted by HLA-C dominated the ex vivo response. Pooled public TCR beta family frequency picked out CMV carriers with the relevant HLA.

TCRdb ran MiXCR on the reads and lists one entry per CDR3 protein. This sample yields hundreds of thousands of distinct CDR3 sequences, of which roughly a quarter are seen a single time; under 8.5% belongs to the top ten. As concerns this clonotype: Its target is unknown.

In germline, CDR1 is SQVTM, CDR2 ANQGSEA. V lost 3 bases and J lost 3, with 8 bases in between. This CDR3 spans 12 amino acids. This chain joins TRBV29-1 and TRBJ1-1, with D possibly matching TRBD1 (5 bases). This TCR was sampled from a human donor in good health (CMV status not recorded). Some clones in this sample may be carry-over from other donors' samples. Material for sequencing was CD8+ T cells from PBMCs. CDR3 loop: CSVEGVDTEAFF. Here the CDR3 DNA reads TGCAGCGTTGAGGGGGTGGACACTGAAGCTTTCTTT.